The 29 T cell receptor beta chains below come from one sample, sequenced in a study of T cell responses to AZD1222 COVID-19 vaccine. TCRdb keeps only in-frame clones here, not all; method: immunoSEQ multiplex PCR. The sample has about 160,000 clones, under 95% seen once. Sequencing used peripheral blood, obtained on day 0 of MenACWY control vaccination. These receptor sequences come from an adult in good health.

Note on this clone: The germline gene is not matched at one end of the junction; a read error may be the cause. The DNA for the CDR3 is TGTGCCATCAGTGGGACTAGCAAAAGCATTCAGTACTTC. Amino acids: CAISGTSKSIQYF. This sequence joins TRBV10-3 and TRBJ2-4, with 8 positions matching TRBD2. CDR1 ENHRY and CDR2 SYGVKD come from the germline V gene. The CDR3 spans 13 residues.

The J gene is TRBJ1-1, the V gene TRBV28; D uncertain. Germline V gene lookup returns CDR1 MDHEN and CDR2 SYDVKM. The length of the CDR3 is 12 residues. Between the trimmed V and J ends, which lost 7 bases and 6 bases, there was a span of 12 bases. CDR3 nucleotides: TGTGCCAGCACCTTAGCCGGCGCTGAAGCTTTCTTT. This gives the protein CASTLAGAEAFF.

The sample holds one count of this clone. The V and J genes are TRBV18 and TRBJ1-6, with 9 nucleotides matching TRBD1. This CDR3 has 18 amino acids. The V gene end was trimmed by 6 bases and the J gene end by 0 bases; junction bases not matched to a gene: 9. Germline V CDR1 and CDR2: KGHSH, LQKENI. The CDR3 nucleotides are TGTGCCAGCTCGACGATTACAGGGGGCAGCTCCTATAATTCACCCCTCCACTTT. It specifies CASSTITGGSSYNSPLHF.

The chain carries TRBV24-1 and TRBJ1-1; weak D call: TRBD1 (5 bases). Germline lookup yields CDR1 KGHDR and CDR2 SFDVKD. There are 13 residues in the CDR3. Trimming pared 4 bases from V and 5 bases from J, leaving 10 bases between. The CDR3: CATSEQGRTEAFF. As DNA, the CDR3 is TGTGCCACCAGTGAGCAGGGAAGAACTGAAGCTTTCTTT.

The chain recombines TRBV7-9 with TRBJ2-5; D is perhaps TRBD1 (5 bases). V was trimmed by 6 bases and J by 1 base, leaving 12 bases between them. CDR3 size: 14 residues. The germline gives CDR1 SEHNR, CDR2 FQNEAQ (reference sequence). The CDR3 nucleotides are TGTGCCAGCAGGTTCGACAGTCCCCAAGAGACCCAGTACTTC. Translating gives CASRFDSPQETQYF.

In this sample, this clone turned up once. The gene calls are TRBV24-1 and TRBJ1-2; D possibly corresponds to TRBD1 (6 bases). Trimming shortened V by 5 bases and J by 4 bases, and 13 bases separated the two germline ends. The CDR3 covers 14 residues. Looked up from germline, CDR1 is KGHDR and CDR2 is SFDVKD. The CDR3 DNA sequence: TGTGCCACCAGTGGAAACAGGGCCCCCTATGGCTACACCTTC. It yields the protein CATSGNRAPYGYTF.

CDR3 residues: CASTYPVDTPRAFF. The CDR3, as DNA: TGTGCCAGCACCTACCCAGTGGACACCCCTAGAGCTTTCTTT. This rearrangement joins TRBV2 to TRBJ1-1, with a weak D call TRBD1 (5 bases). This CDR3 has 14 residues. Per the germline V gene, CDR1 is SNHLY and CDR2 is FYNNEI. V was pared by 7 bases and J by 10 bases, with 22 bases between.

The CDR3: CASSDRANTEAFF. The CDR3 nucleotides read TGTGCCAGCAGCGACAGGGCCAACACTGAAGCTTTCTTT. The rearrangement links TRBV25-1 to TRBJ1-1; 7 bases map to TRBD1. The CDR3 spans 13 residues. J was trimmed by 2 bases and V by 6 bases; bases with no gene match: 3. Per the germline V gene, CDR1 is MGHDK and CDR2 is SYGVNS.

The DNA for the CDR3 is TGTGCCAGTAGTCCGAGTAACAGCGGTGGAGAGCAGTACTTC. This encodes CASSPSNSGGEQYF. This rearrangement joins TRBV19 to TRBJ2-7, with D possibly matching TRBD2 (5 bases). Trimming pared 5 bases from V and 7 bases from J, leaving 18 bases between. The CDR3 is 14 residues long. Germline-derived CDR1 and CDR2 are LNHDA and SQIVND (reference sequence).

The J gene is TRBJ2-7, the V gene TRBV11-3; a possible D gene is TRBD2 (6 bases). V was trimmed by 7 bases and J by 4 bases, leaving 14 bases between them. The CDR3 is made up of 13 amino acids. Germline values: CDR1 SGHNT, CDR2 YENEEA. In DNA form, the CDR3 reads TGTGCCAGCAACTTCGGGGGACCGTACGAGCAGTACTTC. Its protein is CASNFGGPYEQYF.

This chain uses TRBV28 with TRBJ2-1; 11 nucleotides line up with TRBD1. V dropped 3 bases and J dropped 9; count of bases not matched to a gene: 4. CDR1 is MDHEN, CDR2 SYDVKM, per germline. The CDR3 totals 14 residues. The CDR3 DNA is TGTGCCAGCAGTTTGGGGACAGGGGGAGTTGAGCAGTTCTTC. Its protein is CASSLGTGGVEQFF.

The CDR3 region has the DNA TGTGCCAGCAGCTTCCGGGAGGGCCCTCGCGATGAGCAGTTCTTC. This encodes CASSFREGPRDEQFF. V gene TRBV11-2 combines with J gene TRBJ2-1; 8 bases are shared with TRBD2. J gave up 8 bases and V 3 bases, and 9 bases lay outside the gene matches. Germline V gene lookup returns CDR1 SGHAT and CDR2 FQNNGV. The CDR3 runs 15 residues.

This clone showed up just a few times. The chain couples TRBV19 to TRBJ1-5; D not certain. Germline-derived CDR1 and CDR2 are LNHDA and SQIVND (reference sequence). The V end lost 6 bases, the J end lost 3 bases, and 15 bases lay between the germline ends. This CDR3 has 15 amino acids. CDR3 in DNA: TGTGCCAGTAGGGTGGTCATATCGTCCAATCAGCCCCAGCATTTT. Amino acid sequence: CASRVVISSNQPQHF.

The chain is built from TRBV19 and TRBJ1-1; no firm D call. The CDR3 extends over 13 amino acids. V gave up 5 bases and J gave up 2 bases, with 9 bases separating them. Germline V lookup: CDR1 LNHDA, CDR2 SQIVND (reference sequence). CDR3 in DNA: TGTGCCAGTAGTTTGACACGTAACACTGAAGCTTTCTTT. Protein: CASSLTRNTEAFF.

V and J are TRBV6-5 and TRBJ1-2; 7 nucleotides agree with TRBD1. CDR1 is MNHEY, CDR2 SVGAGI, per germline. V lost 6 bases and J lost 1; bases outside the gene matches: 5. The CDR3 has 14 residues. CDR3 in amino acids: CASRVTGVNYGYTF. The CDR3, as DNA: TGTGCCAGCAGGGTAACAGGGGTTAACTATGGCTACACCTTC.

This chain joins TRBV9 and TRBJ2-2; D unclear. Germline V gene lookup returns CDR1 SGDLS and CDR2 YYNGEE. The CDR3 covers 14 residues. V was trimmed by 0 bases and J by 4 bases, leaving 7 bases between them. The DNA of the CDR3 is TGTGCCAGCAGCGTAGAGCAGGCCACCGGGGAGCTGTTTTTT. This gives the protein CASSVEQATGELFF.

This chain connects TRBV15 to TRBJ2-7; D is ambiguous. From germline, CDR1 is LNHNV and CDR2 YYDKDF (reference sequence). The CDR3 has 13 amino acids. V was clipped by 3 bases and J by 1 base, with 7 bases between them. The CDR3 DNA reads TGTGCCACCAGCAGGAGCCAATCCTACGAGCAGTACTTC. It is translated as CATSRSQSYEQYF.

This clone was counted once. The gene calls are TRBV19 and TRBJ1-1; no clear D. Trimming took off 0 bases at V and 0 bases at J, with 5 bases between the two ends. Germline V gives CDR1 LNHDA, CDR2 SQIVND (reference sequence). This CDR3 has 14 residues. The CDR3 sequence: CASSIDLVNTEAFF. The CDR3 DNA follows: TGTGCCAGTAGTATAGATCTGGTGAACACTGAAGCTTTCTTT.

The V call is TRBV6-6, the J call TRBJ1-6; 9 bases are a match to TRBD1. The junction had 6 bases not matched to a gene; V was cut back by 5 bases and J by 4 bases. This CDR3 comprises 16 residues. The germline CDR1 and CDR2 sequences are MNHNY and SVGAGI (reference sequence). CDR3 protein: CASSRQGVGYNSPLHF. The CDR3, as DNA: TGTGCCAGCAGTCGACAGGGGGTTGGATATAATTCACCCCTCCACTTT.

The rearrangement links TRBV3-1 (or the pseudogene TRBV3-2) to TRBJ2-2; 9 nucleotides agree with TRBD2. Germline loops: CDR1 LGHDT, CDR2 YNNKEL (reference sequence). The trim removed 4 bases at V and 2 bases at J, leaving 11 bases unmatched. The CDR3 covers 18 residues. The CDR3, as DNA: TGTGCCAGCAGCCGATTGGACCTTAGCGGGGGTAACACCGGGGAGCTGTTTTTT. This sequence encodes CASSRLDLSGGNTGELFF.

This chain links TRBV7-9 with TRBJ1-1, with D uncertain. Germline assignment: CDR1 SEHNR and CDR2 FQNEAQ (reference sequence). The CDR3 length is 13 residues. V was cut by 5 bases and J by 1 base, with 8 bases left in between. The CDR3 DNA follows: TGTGCCAGCAGCCCGACGGGGAACACTGAAGCTTTCTTT. Its protein product is CASSPTGNTEAFF.

The rearrangement uses TRBV16 and TRBJ2-1; D may be TRBD2 (6 bases). The CDR3 length is 16 residues. Trimming left V 3 bases short and J 3 bases short, with 15 bases between. CDR1 and CDR2 (germline): KGHSY, FQNENV. The CDR3 loop is CASSHTTRVGYNEQFF. The CDR3 nucleotides are TGTGCCAGCAGCCATACGACTAGAGTGGGCTACAATGAGCAGTTCTTC.

The CDR3 nucleotides read TGTGCCAGCAACCTGGGGGGCACCGGGGAGCTGTTTTTT. The encoded protein is CASNLGGTGELFF. V gene TRBV7-3 combines with J gene TRBJ2-2; a possible D gene is TRBD2 (6 bases). The CDR3 loop spans 13 amino acids. V lost 7 bases to trimming and J lost 4 bases, with 10 bases between them. Germline CDR1 and CDR2: SGHTA and FQGTGA. Supplemented by reference TRBV7-3 and TRBJ2-2, the full variable domain reads GAGVSQTPSNKVTEKGKYVELRCDPISGHTALYWYRQSLGQGPEFLIYFQGTGAADDSGLPNDRFFAVRPEGSVSTLKIQRTERGDSAVYLCASNLGGTGELFFGEGSRLTVL.

The table lists this clone with a count of one. This chain joins TRBV12-3 or TRBV12-4 and TRBJ1-4, with 9 nucleotides matching TRBD1. Germline trimming cut 8 bases from V and 7 bases from J; bases unmatched to any gene: 5. The length of the CDR3 is 13 residues. The CDR3 protein is CASSGTGSEKLFF. The CDR3 coding sequence is TGTGCCAGCTCCGGGACAGGGAGTGAAAAACTGTTTTTT.

The V gene is TRBV21-1, the J gene TRBJ2-1; the table's TRBD2 call for D was not verified on the DNA. TRBV21-1 is a pseudogene. The CDR3 runs to 14 residues. Here the CDR3 DNA reads TGTGCCAGCACCCGCAAGTTCTACTACAATGAGCAGTTCTTC. Protein sequence: CASTRKFYYNEQFF.

The genes are TRBV7-2 and TRBJ2-3, with D possibly TRBD1 on 6 matching bases. The CDR3 covers 16 residues. The V end lost 5 bases, the J end lost 4 bases, and 19 bases lay between the germline ends. The V gene's germline CDR1 is SGHTA and CDR2 FQGNSA. As DNA, the CDR3 is TGTGCCAGCAGCCAAGCCCCAGGGCCAGGGGCAGATACGCAGTATTTT. It yields the protein CASSQAPGPGADTQYF.

V is TRBV5-3 and J is TRBJ2-1, with TRBD2 as a possible D gene (5 bases). TRBV5-3 is marked as an open reading frame, function uncertain. Trimming cost V 4 bases and J 2 bases, with 16 bases left between them. The CDR3 has 16 residues. CDR3 nucleotides: TGTGCCAGAAGCACACCCGAAGCGGTGACCTACAATGAGCAGTTCTTC. Protein sequence: CARSTPEAVTYNEQFF.

In DNA form, the CDR3 reads TGTGCCAGCAGACGGGGCGGGGTGAGTGGTGAGCAGTTCTTC. Translation: CASRRGGVSGEQFF. The chain carries TRBV7-3 and TRBJ2-1; tentative D call: TRBD2 (6 bases). Germline values: CDR1 SGHTA, CDR2 FQGTGA. The V end lost 6 bases, the J end lost 9 bases, and 18 bases lay between the germline ends. The CDR3 spans 14 residues.

This clone appeared a single time. The chain carries TRBV7-2 and TRBJ1-6, with D maybe TRBD1 (5 bases). The V gene's germline CDR1 is SGHTA and CDR2 FQGNSA. The germline V and J ends were trimmed by 1 base and 9 bases, with 13 bases remaining between them. This CDR3 region has 15 residues. The chain's CDR3 is CASSLEAGSRSPLHF. For the CDR3, the DNA is TGTGCCAGCAGCTTAGAGGCAGGGTCCCGTTCACCCCTCCACTTT.